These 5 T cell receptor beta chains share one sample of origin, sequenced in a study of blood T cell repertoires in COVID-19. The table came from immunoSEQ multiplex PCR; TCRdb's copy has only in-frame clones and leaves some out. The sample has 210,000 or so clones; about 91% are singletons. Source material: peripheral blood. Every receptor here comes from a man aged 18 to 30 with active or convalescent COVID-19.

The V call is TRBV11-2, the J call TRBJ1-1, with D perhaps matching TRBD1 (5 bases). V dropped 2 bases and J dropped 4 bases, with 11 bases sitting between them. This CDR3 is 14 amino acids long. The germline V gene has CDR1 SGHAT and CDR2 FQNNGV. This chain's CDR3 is CASSLKGPSTEAFF. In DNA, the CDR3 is TGTGCCAGCAGCTTAAAGGGGCCGAGCACTGAAGCTTTCTTT.

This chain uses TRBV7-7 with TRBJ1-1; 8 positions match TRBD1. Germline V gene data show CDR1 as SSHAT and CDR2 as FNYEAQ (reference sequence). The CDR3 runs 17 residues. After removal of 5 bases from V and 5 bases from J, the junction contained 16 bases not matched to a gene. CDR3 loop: CASSPMRTGSLGTEAFF. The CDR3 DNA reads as TGTGCCAGCAGCCCGATGAGGACAGGGAGCCTGGGGACTGAAGCTTTCTTT. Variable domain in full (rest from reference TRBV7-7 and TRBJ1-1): GAGVSQSPRYKVTKRGQDVTLRCDPISSHATLYWYQQALGQGPEFLTYFNYEAQPDKSGLPSDRFSAERPEGSISTLTIQRTEQRDSAMYRCASSPMRTGSLGTEAFFGQGTRLTVV.

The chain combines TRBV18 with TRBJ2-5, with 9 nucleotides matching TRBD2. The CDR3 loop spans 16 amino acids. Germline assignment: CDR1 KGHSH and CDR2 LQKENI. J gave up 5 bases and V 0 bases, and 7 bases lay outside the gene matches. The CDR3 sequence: CASSPPLAGAPETQYF. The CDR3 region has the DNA TGTGCCAGCTCACCACCGTTAGCGGGAGCTCCGGAGACCCAGTACTTC.

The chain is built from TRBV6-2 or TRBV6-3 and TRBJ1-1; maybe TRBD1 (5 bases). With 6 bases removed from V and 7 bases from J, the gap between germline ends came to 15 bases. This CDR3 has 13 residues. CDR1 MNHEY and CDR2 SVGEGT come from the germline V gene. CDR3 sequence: CASSPNGGREAFF. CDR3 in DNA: TGTGCCAGCAGCCCTAACGGGGGTCGTGAAGCTTTCTTT.

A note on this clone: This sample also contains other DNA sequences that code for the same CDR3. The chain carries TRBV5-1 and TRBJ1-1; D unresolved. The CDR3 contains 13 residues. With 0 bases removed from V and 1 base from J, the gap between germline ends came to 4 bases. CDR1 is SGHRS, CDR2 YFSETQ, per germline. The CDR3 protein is CASSLDRNTEAFF. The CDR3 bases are TGCGCCAGCAGCTTGGATAGGAACACTGAAGCTTTCTTT.